These 22 T cell receptor beta chains came from one sample sequenced in a study of blood T cell repertoires in COVID-19. The assay was immunoSEQ multiplex PCR, and TCRdb's table has in-frame clones only and misses some. This sample has a few hundred thousand clones, with 85% found just once. Sequences were obtained from peripheral blood. These receptors were obtained from a woman aged 18-35 years with acute or convalescent COVID-19.

The chain recombines TRBV30 with TRBJ2-5; 7 positions match TRBD1. The V gene's germline CDR1 is GTSNPN and CDR2 SVGIG (reference sequence). The CDR3 runs to 13 residues. Trimming took 5 bases from V and 5 from J; bases not matched to a gene: 8. CDR3 sequence reads: CAWEDRVRETQYF. CDR3 DNA: TGTGCCTGGGAAGACAGGGTCCGGGAGACCCAGTACTTC.

The V and J genes are TRBV5-6 and TRBJ1-2; 8 bases map to TRBD1. Germline loops: CDR1 SGHDT, CDR2 YYEEEE. Trimming cost V 4 bases and J 1 base; bases outside gene matches: 6. The CDR3 is 15 residues long. The CDR3 sequence: CASSRLGQDNYGYTF. CDR3 nucleotide sequence: TGTGCCAGCAGCCGCTTGGGACAGGATAACTATGGCTACACCTTC.

The V gene is TRBV4-1, the J gene TRBJ1-1, with D possibly being TRBD1 (6 bases). V lost 4 bases and J lost 1, with 13 bases in between. Per the germline V gene, CDR1 is MGHRA and CDR2 is YSYEKL. The CDR3 has 15 residues. In nucleotides, the CDR3 is TGCGCCAGCAGCCTCTCCGGGACATCGAACACTGAAGCTTTCTTT. This gives the protein CASSLSGTSNTEAFF.

The rearrangement links TRBV7-9 to TRBJ1-1, with TRBD1 identical over 8 bases. This CDR3 region has 16 residues. CDR1 is SEHNR and CDR2 is FQNEAQ in the germline V gene (reference sequence). V lost 5 bases and J lost 2; bases outside the gene matches: 10. The CDR3 nucleotides read TGTGCCAGCAGCCTGGGTGACAGGGGTATTAACACTGAAGCTTTCTTT. Protein sequence: CASSLGDRGINTEAFF. The whole variable domain, filled in from reference TRBV7-9 and TRBJ1-1, reads DTGVSQNPRHKITKRGQNVTFRCDPISEHNRLYWYRQTLGQGPEFLTYFQNEAQLEKSRLLSDRFSAERPKGSFSTLEIQRTEQGDSAMYLCASSLGDRGINTEAFFGQGTRLTVV.

This chain uses TRBV19 with TRBJ1-2; 8 bases align to TRBD1. The V segment lost 0 bases and the J segment 5 bases; nucleotides outside the gene matches: 5. The CDR3 has 15 residues. Germline assignment: CDR1 LNHDA and CDR2 SQIVND (reference sequence). The CDR3 protein is CASSIDWDRNYGYTF. In nucleotides, the CDR3 is TGTGCCAGTAGTATAGATTGGGACAGGAATTATGGCTACACCTTC.

V usage is TRBV15 and J usage is TRBJ1-5, with 8 bases identical to TRBD1. The V and J ends lost 0 bases and 7 bases, in that order; junction bases with no gene match: 11. CDR3 size: 17 residues. CDR1 is LNHNV and CDR2 is YYDKDF in the germline V gene (reference sequence). Written as DNA, the CDR3 is TGTGCCACCAGCAGAGACTGGGAGCCAGGGGGCCGGCAGCCCCAGCATTTT. Protein: CATSRDWEPGGRQPQHF.

The chain's CDR3 is CASSLTGNERRAFF. The DNA of the CDR3 is TGTGCCAGCAGTCTAACAGGGAATGAGAGGAGAGCTTTCTTT. The V call is TRBV27, the J call TRBJ1-1, with a tentative D call TRBD1 (6 bases). Germline CDR1 and CDR2: MNHEY and SMNVEV (reference sequence). Trimming cost V 5 bases and J 10 bases, with 20 bases left between them. CDR3 length: 14 amino acids.

This sequence joins TRBV5-1 and TRBJ1-2; TRBD1 agrees at 7 bases. Looked up from germline, CDR1 is SGHRS and CDR2 is YFSETQ. The CDR3 length is 14 residues. Unmatched junction bases numbered 12, after V lost 9 bases and J lost 4 bases. The CDR3 is CAKEGGGAGYGYTF. The CDR3 coding sequence is TGCGCCAAAGAAGGAGGGGGCGCCGGCTATGGCTACACCTTC.

The gene calls are TRBV2 and TRBJ2-7, with a tentative D call TRBD1 (5 bases). Germline values: CDR1 SNHLY, CDR2 FYNNEI. The CDR3 consists of 13 residues. The V gene lost 6 bases and the J gene lost 2 bases, with 11 bases spanning the gap. This CDR3 reads CASRKQDTYEQYF. The CDR3 nucleotides are TGTGCCAGCAGAAAACAGGATACCTACGAGCAGTACTTC. The full variable domain, in which reference TRBV2 and TRBJ2-7 provide the parts outside the CDR3, is EPEVTQTPSHQVTQMGQEVILRCVPISNHLYFYWYRQILGQKVEFLVSFYNNEISEKSEIFDDQFSVERPDGSNFTLKIRSTKLEDSAMYFCASRKQDTYEQYFGPGTRLTVT.

The rearrangement links TRBV6-7 to TRBJ1-1, with a weak D call TRBD1 (6 bases). TRBV6-7 is an open reading frame whose function is uncertain. V lost 6 bases, J lost 5 bases, and 25 bases lay in between. The CDR3 has 17 residues. CDR3 residues: CASRYLGGARNTTEAFF. In DNA form, the CDR3 reads TGTGCCAGCAGATATCTGGGGGGGGCCCGGAATACTACTGAAGCTTTCTTT.

This chain links TRBV28 with TRBJ1-1; 7 nucleotides align to TRBD1. The CDR3 is 14 residues long. Germline V gene data show CDR1 as MDHEN and CDR2 as SYDVKM. V lost 1 base to trimming and J lost 6 bases; unmatched junction nucleotides: 5. CDR3 protein: CASSLLTGLAEAFF. CDR3 nucleotide sequence: TGTGCCAGCAGTTTATTGACAGGGTTGGCTGAAGCTTTCTTT.

This sequence joins TRBV5-6 and TRBJ2-1, with D perhaps TRBD1 (6 bases). Germline loops: CDR1 SGHDT, CDR2 YYEEEE. The CDR3 runs 15 residues. The ends were cut back, 3 bases at V and 4 bases at J, with 14 bases in the middle. The CDR3 here is CASSSPDRMYNEQFF. CDR3 nucleotides: TGTGCCAGCAGCTCCCCAGACAGGATGTACAATGAGCAGTTCTTC.

The chain combines TRBV18 with TRBJ2-2, with D uncertain. Per germline, CDR1 KGHSH and CDR2 LQKENI. The CDR3 runs to 14 residues. The V end lost 7 bases, the J end lost 6 bases, and 15 bases lay between the germline ends. The CDR3 DNA reads TGTGCCAGCTTATCCTCTCCAGGCCCCGGGGAGCTGTTTTTT. The encoded protein is CASLSSPGPGELFF.

CDR3 protein: CAWSVTYSTDTQYF. In DNA, the CDR3 is TGTGCCTGGAGTGTAACTTACAGCACAGATACGCAGTATTTT. V is TRBV30 and J is TRBJ2-3; D unclear. CDR3 length: 14 residues. Trimming removed 0 bases from V and 0 bases from J, with 7 bases in between. Germline lookup yields CDR1 GTSNPN and CDR2 SVGIG (reference sequence).

The chain is built from TRBV27 and TRBJ1-2; TRBD1 aligns across 7 bases. V dropped 4 bases and J dropped 5; count of bases not matched to a gene: 13. Germline CDR1 and CDR2: MNHEY and SMNVEV (reference sequence). The CDR3 runs 16 residues. CDR3 residues: CASSSRQGFLGYGYTF. CDR3 in DNA: TGTGCCAGCAGTTCTCGACAGGGTTTTTTAGGTTATGGCTACACCTTC.

This clone appeared many times. The genes are TRBV19 and TRBJ2-6, with 8 bases that match TRBD2. The length of the CDR3 is 19 residues. The germline V gene encodes CDR1 LNHDA and CDR2 SQIVND (reference sequence). V was pared by 5 bases and J by 4 bases, with 16 bases of the junction left unmatched. CDR3 bases: TGTGCCAGTAGTCTCCCCCTCGGGAGGGAACTACCCGGGGCCAACGTCCTGACTTTC. Its translation is CASSLPLGRELPGANVLTF.

The rearrangement joins TRBV4-2 to TRBJ2-7; 9 bases are shared with TRBD2. The CDR3 length is 15 residues. The trim removed 0 bases at V and 1 base at J, leaving 1 base unmatched. Per germline, CDR1 LGHNA and CDR2 YNFKEQ. The CDR3 DNA reads TGTGCCAGCAGCCAAGATCTAGCGGGATCCTACGAGCAGTACTTC. Its translation: CASSQDLAGSYEQYF.

The rearrangement links TRBV9 to TRBJ2-1, with TRBD2 matching over 11 bases. The ends lost 0 bases at V and 5 bases at J; junction bases unmatched: 4. This CDR3 region has 16 residues. CDR1 SGDLS and CDR2 YYNGEE come from the germline V gene. CDR3 sequence reads: CASSVGVAGGHNEQFF. CDR3 nucleotides: TGTGCCAGCAGCGTAGGGGTAGCGGGGGGGCACAATGAGCAGTTCTTC.

The CDR3 region has the DNA TGTGCCAGCAGTTTGGAACTAGCGGGTTCCACAGATACGCAGTATTTT. Its translation is CASSLELAGSTDTQYF. The chain has TRBV28 and TRBJ2-3, with TRBD2 identical over 9 bases. The V segment lost 3 bases and the J segment 2 bases; nucleotides outside the gene matches: 6. The CDR3 extends over 16 amino acids. CDR1 MDHEN and CDR2 SYDVKM come from the germline V gene.

This clone was found once. This chain connects TRBV4-1 to TRBJ1-3, with D possibly being TRBD1 (6 bases). Trimming pared 0 bases from V and 2 bases from J, leaving 11 bases between. Germline loops: CDR1 MGHRA, CDR2 YSYEKL. The CDR3 loop spans 16 amino acids. CDR3 protein: CASSQEPPGAGNTIYF. The CDR3 DNA follows: TGCGCCAGCAGCCAAGAACCCCCAGGGGCTGGAAACACCATATATTTT.

The chain employs TRBV14 and TRBJ2-1, with TRBD2 matching 11 bases. In germline, CDR1 is SGHDN, CDR2 FVKESK. V was pared by 4 bases and J by 4 bases, with 3 bases of the junction left unmatched. The CDR3 contains 15 residues. The CDR3: CASSPTSGTYNEQFF. CDR3 nucleotides: TGTGCCAGCAGCCCGACTAGCGGGACATACAATGAGCAGTTCTTC.

J is TRBJ1-6 and V is TRBV6-5; 7 bases line up with TRBD1. The CDR3 contains 14 residues. With 6 bases clipped from V and 8 bases from J, the junction kept 7 bases outside the gene matches. Germline assignment: CDR1 MNHEY and CDR2 SVGAGI. The CDR3 bases are TGTGCCAGCAGACGACAGGGTTTGGATTCACCCCTCCACTTT. The encoded protein is CASRRQGLDSPLHF.